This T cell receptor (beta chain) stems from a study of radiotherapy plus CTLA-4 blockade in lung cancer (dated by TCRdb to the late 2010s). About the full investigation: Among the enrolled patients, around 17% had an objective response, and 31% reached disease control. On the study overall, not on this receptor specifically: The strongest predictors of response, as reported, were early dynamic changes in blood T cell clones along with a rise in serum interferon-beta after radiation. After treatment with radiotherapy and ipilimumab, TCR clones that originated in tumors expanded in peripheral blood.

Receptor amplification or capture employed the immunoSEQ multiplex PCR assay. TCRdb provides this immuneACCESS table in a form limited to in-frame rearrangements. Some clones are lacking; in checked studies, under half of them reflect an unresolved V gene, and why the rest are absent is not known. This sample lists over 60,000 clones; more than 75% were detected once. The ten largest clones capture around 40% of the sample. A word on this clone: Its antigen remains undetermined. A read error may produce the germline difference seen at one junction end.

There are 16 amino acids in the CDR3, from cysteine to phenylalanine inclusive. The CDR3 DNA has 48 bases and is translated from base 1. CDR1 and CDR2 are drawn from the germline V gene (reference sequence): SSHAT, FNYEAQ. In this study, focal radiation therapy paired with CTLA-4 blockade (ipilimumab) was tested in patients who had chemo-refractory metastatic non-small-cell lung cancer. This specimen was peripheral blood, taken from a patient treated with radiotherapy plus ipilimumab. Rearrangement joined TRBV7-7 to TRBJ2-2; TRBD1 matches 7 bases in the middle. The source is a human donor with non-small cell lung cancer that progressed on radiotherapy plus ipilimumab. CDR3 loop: CASSLGAQGSLGELFF. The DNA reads TGTGCTAGCAGCTTAGGGGCACAGGGGAGCCTCGGGGAGCTGTTTTTT.